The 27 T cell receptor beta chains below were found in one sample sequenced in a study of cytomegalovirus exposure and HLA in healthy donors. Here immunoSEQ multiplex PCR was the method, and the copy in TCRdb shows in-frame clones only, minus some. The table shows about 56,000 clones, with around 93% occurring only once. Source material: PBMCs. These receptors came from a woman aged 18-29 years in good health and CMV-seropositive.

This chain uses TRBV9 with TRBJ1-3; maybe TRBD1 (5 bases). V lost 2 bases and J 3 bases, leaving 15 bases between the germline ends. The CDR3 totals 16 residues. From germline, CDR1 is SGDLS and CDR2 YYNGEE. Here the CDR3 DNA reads TGTGCCAGCAGCGTTGGGTCGTTAGGGGATGGAAACACCATATATTTT. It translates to CASSVGSLGDGNTIYF.

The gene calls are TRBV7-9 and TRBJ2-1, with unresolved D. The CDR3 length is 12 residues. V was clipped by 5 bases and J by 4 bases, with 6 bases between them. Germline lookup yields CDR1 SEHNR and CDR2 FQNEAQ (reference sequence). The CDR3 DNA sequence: TGTGCCAGCAGCCCCCATTACAATGAGCAGTTCTTC. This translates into CASSPHYNEQFF. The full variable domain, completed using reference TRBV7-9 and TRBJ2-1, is DTGVSQNPRHKITKRGQNVTFRCDPISEHNRLYWYRQTLGQGPEFLTYFQNEAQLEKSRLLSDRFSAERPKGSFSTLEIQRTEQGDSAMYLCASSPHYNEQFFGPGTRLTVL.

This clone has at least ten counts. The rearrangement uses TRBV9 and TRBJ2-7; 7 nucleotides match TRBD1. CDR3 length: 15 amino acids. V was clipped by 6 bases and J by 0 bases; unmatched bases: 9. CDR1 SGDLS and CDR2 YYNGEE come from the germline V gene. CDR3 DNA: TGTGCCAGCAACCCTTCGGGACAGATCTCCTACGAGCAGTACTTC. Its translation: CASNPSGQISYEQYF. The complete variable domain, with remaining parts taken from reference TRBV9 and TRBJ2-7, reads DSGVTQTPKHLITATGQRVTLRCSPRSGDLSVYWYQQSLDQGLQFLIQYYNGEERAKGNILERFSAQQFPDLHSELNLSSLELGDSALYFCASNPSGQISYEQYFGPGTRLTVT.

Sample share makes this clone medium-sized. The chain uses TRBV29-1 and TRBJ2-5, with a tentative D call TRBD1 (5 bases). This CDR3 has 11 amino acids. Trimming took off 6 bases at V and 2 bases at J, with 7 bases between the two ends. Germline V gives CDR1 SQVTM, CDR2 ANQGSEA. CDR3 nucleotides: TGCAGCGTGGGGCCACAAGAGACCCAGTACTTC. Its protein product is CSVGPQETQYF.

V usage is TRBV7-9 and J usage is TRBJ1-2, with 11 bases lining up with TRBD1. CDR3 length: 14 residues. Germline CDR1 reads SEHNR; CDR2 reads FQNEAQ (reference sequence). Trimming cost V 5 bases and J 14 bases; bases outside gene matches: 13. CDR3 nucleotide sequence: TGTGCCAGCAGCCAGGGGACAGGGGGTCACTCAGGGACCTTC. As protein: CASSQGTGGHSGTF.

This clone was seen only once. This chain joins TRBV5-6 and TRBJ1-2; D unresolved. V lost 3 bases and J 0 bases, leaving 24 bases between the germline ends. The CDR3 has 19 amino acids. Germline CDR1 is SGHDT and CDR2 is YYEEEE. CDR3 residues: CASSSPAVQRYSPNYGYTF. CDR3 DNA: TGTGCCAGCAGCTCCCCGGCGGTTCAGCGGTACAGTCCTAACTATGGCTACACCTTC.

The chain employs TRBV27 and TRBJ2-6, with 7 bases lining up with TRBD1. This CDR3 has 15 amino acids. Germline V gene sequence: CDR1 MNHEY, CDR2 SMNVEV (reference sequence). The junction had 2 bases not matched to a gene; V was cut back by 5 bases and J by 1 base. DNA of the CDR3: TGTGCCAGCAGTCTACAGGGGTCTGGGGCCAACGTCCTGACTTTC. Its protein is CASSLQGSGANVLTF.

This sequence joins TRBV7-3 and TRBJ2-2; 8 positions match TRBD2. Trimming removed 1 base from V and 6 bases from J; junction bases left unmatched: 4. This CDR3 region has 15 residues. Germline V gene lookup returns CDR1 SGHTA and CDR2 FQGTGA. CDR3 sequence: CASSLSSRGAGELFF. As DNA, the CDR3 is TGTGCCAGCAGCTTAAGCTCGCGGGGGGCCGGGGAGCTGTTTTTT.

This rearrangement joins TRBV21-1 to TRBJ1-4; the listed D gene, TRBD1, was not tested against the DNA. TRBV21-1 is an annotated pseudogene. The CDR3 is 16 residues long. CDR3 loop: CASSKDSGQCGEKLFF. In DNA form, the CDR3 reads TGTGCCAGCAGCAAAGATTCTGGACAGTGCGGTGAAAAACTGTTTTTT.

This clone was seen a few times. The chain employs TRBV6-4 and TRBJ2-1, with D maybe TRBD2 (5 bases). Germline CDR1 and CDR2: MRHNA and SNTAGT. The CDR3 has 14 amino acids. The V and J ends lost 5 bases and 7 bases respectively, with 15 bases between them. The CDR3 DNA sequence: TGTGCCAGCAGTCCTTCTGATTCGGGGAATGAGCAGTTCTTC. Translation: CASSPSDSGNEQFF.

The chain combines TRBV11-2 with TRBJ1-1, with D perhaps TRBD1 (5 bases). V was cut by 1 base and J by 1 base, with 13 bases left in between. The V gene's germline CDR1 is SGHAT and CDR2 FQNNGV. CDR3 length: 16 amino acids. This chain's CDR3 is CASSLATGLWNTEAFF. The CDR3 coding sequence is TGTGCCAGCAGCTTAGCCACGGGACTTTGGAACACTGAAGCTTTCTTT. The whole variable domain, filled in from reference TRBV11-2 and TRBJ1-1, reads EAGVAQSPRYKIIEKRQSVAFWCNPISGHATLYWYQQILGQGPKLLIQFQNNGVVDDSQLPKDRFSAERLKGVDSTLKIQPAKLEDSAVYLCASSLATGLWNTEAFFGQGTRLTVV.

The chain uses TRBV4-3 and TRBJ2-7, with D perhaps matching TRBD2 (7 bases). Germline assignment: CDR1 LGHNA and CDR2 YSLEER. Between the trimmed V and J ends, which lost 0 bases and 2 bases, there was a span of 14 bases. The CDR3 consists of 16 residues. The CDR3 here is CASSQDPGGLTYEQYF. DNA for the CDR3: TGCGCCAGCAGCCAAGATCCGGGGGGCCTCACCTACGAGCAGTACTTC.

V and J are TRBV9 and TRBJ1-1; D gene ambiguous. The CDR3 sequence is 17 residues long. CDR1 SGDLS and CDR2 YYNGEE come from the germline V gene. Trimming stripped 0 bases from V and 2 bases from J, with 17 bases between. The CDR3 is CASSVAPSKTYNTEAFF. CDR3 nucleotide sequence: TGTGCCAGCAGCGTAGCCCCGTCGAAGACATACAACACTGAAGCTTTCTTT.

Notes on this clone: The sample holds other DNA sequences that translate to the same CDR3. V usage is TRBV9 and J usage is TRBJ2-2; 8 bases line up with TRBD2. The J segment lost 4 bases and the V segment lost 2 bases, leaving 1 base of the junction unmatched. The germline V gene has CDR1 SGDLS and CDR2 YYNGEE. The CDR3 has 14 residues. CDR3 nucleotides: TGTGCCAGCAGCGTCGGGGGGGGCACCGGGGAGCTGTTTTTT. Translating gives CASSVGGGTGELFF.

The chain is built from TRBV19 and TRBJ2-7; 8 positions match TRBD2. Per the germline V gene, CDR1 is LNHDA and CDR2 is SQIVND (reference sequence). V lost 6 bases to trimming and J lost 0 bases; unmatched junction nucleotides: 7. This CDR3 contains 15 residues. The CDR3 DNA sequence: TGTGCCAGTAGCCGGGAGGGCCGGAGCTCCTACGAGCAGTACTTC. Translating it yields CASSREGRSSYEQYF. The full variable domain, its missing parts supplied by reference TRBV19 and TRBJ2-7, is DGGITQSPKYLFRKEGQNVTLSCEQNLNHDAMYWYRQDPGQGLRLIYYSQIVNDFQKGDIAEGYSVSREKKESFPLTVTSAQKNPTAFYLCASSREGRSSYEQYFGPGTRLTVT.

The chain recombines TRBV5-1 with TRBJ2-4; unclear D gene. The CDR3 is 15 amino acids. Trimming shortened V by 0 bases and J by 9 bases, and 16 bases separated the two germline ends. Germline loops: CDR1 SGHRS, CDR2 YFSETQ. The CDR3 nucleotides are TGCGCCAGCAGCTTGGAACCAAACTTTAATAGCATTCAGTACTTC. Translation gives CASSLEPNFNSIQYF.

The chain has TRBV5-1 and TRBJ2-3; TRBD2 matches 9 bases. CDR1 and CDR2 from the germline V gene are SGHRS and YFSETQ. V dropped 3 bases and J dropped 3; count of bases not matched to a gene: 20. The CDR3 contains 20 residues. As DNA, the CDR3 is TGCGCCAGCAGCTCCCAAATGACTCCTTATAGCGGGGGAGGAACAGATACGCAGTATTTT. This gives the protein CASSSQMTPYSGGGTDTQYF.

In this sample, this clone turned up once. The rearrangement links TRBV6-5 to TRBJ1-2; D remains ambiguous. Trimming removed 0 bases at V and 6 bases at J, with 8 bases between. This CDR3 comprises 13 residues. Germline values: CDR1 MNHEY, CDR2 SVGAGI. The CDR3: CASSYSETHGYTF. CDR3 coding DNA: TGTGCCAGCAGTTACTCGGAGACTCATGGCTACACCTTC.

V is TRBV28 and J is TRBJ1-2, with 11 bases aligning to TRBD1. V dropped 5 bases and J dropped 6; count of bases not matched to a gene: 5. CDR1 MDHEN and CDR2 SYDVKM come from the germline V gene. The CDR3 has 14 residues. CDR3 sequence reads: CASSPGQGAHGYTF. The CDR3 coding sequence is TGTGCCAGCAGTCCCGGACAGGGGGCACATGGCTACACCTTC.

CDR3 amino acids: CASSLGGLAGTTDTQYF. The CDR3 region has the DNA TGTGCCAGCAGCTTAGGAGGACTAGCGGGGACCACAGATACGCAGTATTTT. This chain links TRBV7-2 with TRBJ2-3; 12 nucleotides agree with TRBD2. The CDR3 has 17 residues. Trimming cost V 1 base and J 2 bases; bases outside gene matches: 4. The germline CDR1 and CDR2 sequences are SGHTA and FQGNSA.

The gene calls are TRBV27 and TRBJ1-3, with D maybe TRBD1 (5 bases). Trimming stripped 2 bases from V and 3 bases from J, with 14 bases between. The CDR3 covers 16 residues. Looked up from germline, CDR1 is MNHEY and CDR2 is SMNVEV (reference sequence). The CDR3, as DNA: TGTGCCAGCAGTTTAGCAGGGCCCTGGCGTGGAAACACCATATATTTT. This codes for CASSLAGPWRGNTIYF.

The CDR3 protein is CASSQDRGGPSYEQYF. The CDR3 DNA reads as TGCGCCAGCAGCCAAGATCGCGGGGGGCCCTCCTACGAGCAGTACTTC. V is TRBV4-3 and J is TRBJ2-7; 8 bases match TRBD2. This CDR3 contains 16 residues. V trimming: 0 bases; J trimming: 0 bases; junction bases outside the gene matches: 4. Germline assignment: CDR1 LGHNA and CDR2 YSLEER.

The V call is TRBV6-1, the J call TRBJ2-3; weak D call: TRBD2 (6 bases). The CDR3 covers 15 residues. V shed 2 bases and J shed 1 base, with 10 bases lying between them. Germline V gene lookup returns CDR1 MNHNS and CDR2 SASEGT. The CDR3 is CASSEITGGTDTQYF. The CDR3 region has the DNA TGTGCCAGCAGTGAAATAACGGGGGGCACAGATACGCAGTATTTT.

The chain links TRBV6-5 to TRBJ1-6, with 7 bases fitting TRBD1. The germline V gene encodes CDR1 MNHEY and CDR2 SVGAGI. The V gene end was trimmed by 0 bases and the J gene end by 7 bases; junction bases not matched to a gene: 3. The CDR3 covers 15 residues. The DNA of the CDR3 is TGTGCCAGCAGTTACTCGATACAGGGGAATTCACCCCTCCACTTT. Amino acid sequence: CASSYSIQGNSPLHF.

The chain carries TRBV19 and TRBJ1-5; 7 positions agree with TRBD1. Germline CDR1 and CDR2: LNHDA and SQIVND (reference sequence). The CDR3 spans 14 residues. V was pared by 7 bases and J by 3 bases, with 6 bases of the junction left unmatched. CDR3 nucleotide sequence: TGTGCCAGTACGGGGGACAGAGACAATCAGCCCCAGCATTTT. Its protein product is CASTGDRDNQPQHF.

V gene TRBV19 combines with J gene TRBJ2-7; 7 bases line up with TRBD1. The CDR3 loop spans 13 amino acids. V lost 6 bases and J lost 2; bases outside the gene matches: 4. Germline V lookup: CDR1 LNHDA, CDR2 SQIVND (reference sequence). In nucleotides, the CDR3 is TGTGCCAGTAGCCCGGGACAGACCTACGAGCAGTACTTC. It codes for CASSPGQTYEQYF.

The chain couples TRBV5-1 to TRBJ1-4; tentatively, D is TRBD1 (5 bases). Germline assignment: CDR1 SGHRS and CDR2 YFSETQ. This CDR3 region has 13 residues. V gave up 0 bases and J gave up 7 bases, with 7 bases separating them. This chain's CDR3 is CASSLGQTEKLFF. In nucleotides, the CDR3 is TGCGCCAGCAGCTTGGGACAGACTGAAAAACTGTTTTTT.